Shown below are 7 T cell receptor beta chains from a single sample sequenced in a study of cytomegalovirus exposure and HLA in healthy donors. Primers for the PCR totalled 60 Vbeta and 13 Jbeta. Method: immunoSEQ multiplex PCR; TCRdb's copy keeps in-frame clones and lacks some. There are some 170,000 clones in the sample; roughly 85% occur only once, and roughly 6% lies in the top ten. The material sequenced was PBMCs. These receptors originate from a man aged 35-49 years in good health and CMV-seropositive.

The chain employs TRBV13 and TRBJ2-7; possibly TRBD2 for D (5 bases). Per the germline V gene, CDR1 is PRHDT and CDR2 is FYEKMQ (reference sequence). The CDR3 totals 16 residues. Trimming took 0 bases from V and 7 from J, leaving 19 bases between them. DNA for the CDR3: TGTGCCAGCAGCTTAGGCCTCGAGGGAGAGGTAGGAGAGCAGTACTTC. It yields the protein CASSLGLEGEVGEQYF. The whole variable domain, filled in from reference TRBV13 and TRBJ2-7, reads AAGVIQSPRHLIKEKRETATLKCYPIPRHDTVYWYQQGPGQDPQFLISFYEKMQSDKGSIPDRFSAQQFSDYHSELNMSSLELGDSALYFCASSLGLEGEVGEQYFGPGTRLTVT.

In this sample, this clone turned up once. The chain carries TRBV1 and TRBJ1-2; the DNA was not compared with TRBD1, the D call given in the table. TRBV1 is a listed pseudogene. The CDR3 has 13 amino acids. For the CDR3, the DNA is TGCACCAGCAGCCAAGGACAGCCCTATGGCTACACCTTC. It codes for CTSSQGQPYGYTF.

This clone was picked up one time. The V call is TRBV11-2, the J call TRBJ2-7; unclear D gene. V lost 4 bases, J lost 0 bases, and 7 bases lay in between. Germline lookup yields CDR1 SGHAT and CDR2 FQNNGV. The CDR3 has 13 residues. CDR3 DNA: TGTGCCAGCAGCTCGGGTGGCTCCTACGAGCAGTACTTC. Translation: CASSSGGSYEQYF.

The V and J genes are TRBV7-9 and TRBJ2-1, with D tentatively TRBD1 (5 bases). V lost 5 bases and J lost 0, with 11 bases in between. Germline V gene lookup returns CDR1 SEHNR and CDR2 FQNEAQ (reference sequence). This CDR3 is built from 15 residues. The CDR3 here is CASSPTGRSYNEQFF. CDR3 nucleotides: TGTGCCAGCAGCCCAACAGGCCGCTCCTACAATGAGCAGTTCTTC.

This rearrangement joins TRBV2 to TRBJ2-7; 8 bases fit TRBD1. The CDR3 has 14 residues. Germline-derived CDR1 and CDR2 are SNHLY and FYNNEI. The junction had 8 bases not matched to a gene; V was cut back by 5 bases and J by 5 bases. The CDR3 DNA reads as TGTGCCAGCAGTTCCGACAGGGGAAGGGACGAGCAGTACTTC. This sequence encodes CASSSDRGRDEQYF.

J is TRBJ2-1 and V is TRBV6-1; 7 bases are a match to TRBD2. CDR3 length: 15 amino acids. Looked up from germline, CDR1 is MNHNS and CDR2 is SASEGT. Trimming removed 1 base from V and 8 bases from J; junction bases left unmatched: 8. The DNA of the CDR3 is TGTGCCAGCAGTGAAGGTGGCGGGAGCTTTTATGAGCAGTTCTTC. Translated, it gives CASSEGGGSFYEQFF.

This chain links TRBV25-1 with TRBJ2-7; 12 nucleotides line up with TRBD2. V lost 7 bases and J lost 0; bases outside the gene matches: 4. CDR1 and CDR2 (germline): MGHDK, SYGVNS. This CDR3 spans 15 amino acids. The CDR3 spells CASTASGRVSYEQYF. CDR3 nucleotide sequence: TGTGCCAGCACTGCTAGCGGGAGGGTCTCCTACGAGCAGTACTTC.